This section outlines one T cell receptor (beta chain) sequence together with its context. Its target is unknown. The sample originates from a study of CD8 T cell repertoires and HIV-1 epitope variants. Turning to the study itself: Autologous T cell-negative cells served as antigen-presenting cells in equal numbers. Findings of the study overall: About five clonotypes recognized Nef KF9, one HW9, none TAALDMSHF.

Trimming left V 1 base short and J 1 base short, with 11 bases between. In germline, CDR1 is LGHNT, CDR2 FRNRAP. This CDR3 has 16 residues. The protocol was immunoSEQ multiplex PCR, while the TCRdb copy is restricted to in-frame clones and leaves out a portion. Of some 4,900 clones in the sample, around 66% were seen once. The rearrangement links TRBV12-5 to TRBJ2-1; TRBD1 is a possible D gene (6 bases). Sequencing was carried out using cultured CD8+ T cells derived from PBMCs. The clonotype was recovered from a male donor with HIV. The CDR3 protein is CASGLGLRGSYNEQFF. Written as DNA, the CDR3 is TGTGCTAGTGGTTTGGGGCTAAGGGGGTCCTACAATGAGCAGTTCTTC.